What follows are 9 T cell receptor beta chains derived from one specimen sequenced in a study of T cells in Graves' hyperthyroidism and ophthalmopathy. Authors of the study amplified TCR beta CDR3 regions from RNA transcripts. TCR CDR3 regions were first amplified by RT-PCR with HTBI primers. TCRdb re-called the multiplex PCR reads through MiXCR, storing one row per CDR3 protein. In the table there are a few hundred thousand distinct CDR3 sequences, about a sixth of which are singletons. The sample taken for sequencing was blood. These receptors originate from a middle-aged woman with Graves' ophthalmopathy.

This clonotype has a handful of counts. This chain's CDR3 is CASSLGLALNTGELFF. The CDR3 DNA is TGTGCCAGCAGCCTCGGACTAGCCTTGAACACCGGGGAGCTGTTTTTT. V usage is TRBV28 and J usage is TRBJ2-2; 8 nucleotides match TRBD2. With 6 bases clipped from V and 1 base from J, the junction kept 7 bases outside the gene matches. The length of the CDR3 is 16 residues. Germline V CDR1 and CDR2: MDHEN, SYDVKM.

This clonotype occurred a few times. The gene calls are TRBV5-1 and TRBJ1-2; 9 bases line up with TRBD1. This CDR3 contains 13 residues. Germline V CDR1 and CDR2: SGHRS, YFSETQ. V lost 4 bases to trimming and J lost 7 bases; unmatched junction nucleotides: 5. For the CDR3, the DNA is TGCGCCAGCAGCGTGGGACAGGGTAGTGGCTACACCTTC. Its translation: CASSVGQGSGYTF.

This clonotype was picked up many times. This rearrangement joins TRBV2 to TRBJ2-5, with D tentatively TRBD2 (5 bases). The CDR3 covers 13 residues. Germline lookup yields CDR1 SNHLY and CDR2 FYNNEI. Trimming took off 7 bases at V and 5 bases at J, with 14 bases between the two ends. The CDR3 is CASMSTPGETQYF. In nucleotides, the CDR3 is TGTGCCAGCATGTCGACGCCGGGGGAGACCCAGTACTTC.

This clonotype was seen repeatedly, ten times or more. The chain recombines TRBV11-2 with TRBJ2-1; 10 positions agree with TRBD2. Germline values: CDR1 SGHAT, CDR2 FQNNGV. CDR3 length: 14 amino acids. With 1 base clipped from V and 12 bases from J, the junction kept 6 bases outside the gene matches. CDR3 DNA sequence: TGTGCCAGCAGCTTAGGGGGTAGCGGGAGGTTGCAGTTCTTC. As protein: CASSLGGSGRLQFF.

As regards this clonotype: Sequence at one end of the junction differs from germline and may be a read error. In DNA form, the CDR3 reads TGTGCCAGCAGCTCCACACCCGACAGGGCAAACTCTGGAAACGCCATATATTTT. Its protein is CASSSTPDRANSGNAIYF. The V call is TRBV11-2, the J call TRBJ1-3; 7 nucleotides align to TRBD1. Germline CDR1 and CDR2: SGHAT and FQNNGV. The CDR3 runs 18 residues.

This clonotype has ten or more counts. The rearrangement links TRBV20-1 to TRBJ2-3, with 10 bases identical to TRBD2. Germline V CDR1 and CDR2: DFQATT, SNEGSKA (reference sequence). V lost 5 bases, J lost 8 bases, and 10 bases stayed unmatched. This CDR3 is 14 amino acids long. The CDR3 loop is CSAERGGLGATQYF. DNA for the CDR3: TGCAGTGCTGAGCGGGGGGGCCTAGGGGCTACGCAGTATTTT.

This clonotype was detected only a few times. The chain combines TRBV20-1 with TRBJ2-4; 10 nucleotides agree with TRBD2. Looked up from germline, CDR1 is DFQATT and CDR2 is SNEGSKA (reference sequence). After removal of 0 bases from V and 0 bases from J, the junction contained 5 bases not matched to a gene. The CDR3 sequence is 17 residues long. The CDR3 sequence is CSAREGAGGVAKNIQYF. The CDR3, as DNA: TGCAGTGCTAGAGAGGGAGCGGGAGGGGTAGCCAAAAACATTCAGTACTTC.

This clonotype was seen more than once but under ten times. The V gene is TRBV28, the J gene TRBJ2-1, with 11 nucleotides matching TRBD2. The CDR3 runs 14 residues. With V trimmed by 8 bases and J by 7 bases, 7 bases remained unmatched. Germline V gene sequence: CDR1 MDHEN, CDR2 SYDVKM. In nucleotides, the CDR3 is TGTGCCAGCTCCCGGACTAGCGGGCCAAATGAGCAGTTCTTC. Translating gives CASSRTSGPNEQFF.

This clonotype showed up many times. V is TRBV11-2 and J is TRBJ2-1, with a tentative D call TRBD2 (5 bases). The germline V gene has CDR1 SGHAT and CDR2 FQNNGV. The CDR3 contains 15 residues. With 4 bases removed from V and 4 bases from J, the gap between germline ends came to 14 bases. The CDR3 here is CASSSIRGKYNEQFF. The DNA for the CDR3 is TGTGCCAGCAGCTCTATTCGGGGTAAATACAATGAGCAGTTCTTC.